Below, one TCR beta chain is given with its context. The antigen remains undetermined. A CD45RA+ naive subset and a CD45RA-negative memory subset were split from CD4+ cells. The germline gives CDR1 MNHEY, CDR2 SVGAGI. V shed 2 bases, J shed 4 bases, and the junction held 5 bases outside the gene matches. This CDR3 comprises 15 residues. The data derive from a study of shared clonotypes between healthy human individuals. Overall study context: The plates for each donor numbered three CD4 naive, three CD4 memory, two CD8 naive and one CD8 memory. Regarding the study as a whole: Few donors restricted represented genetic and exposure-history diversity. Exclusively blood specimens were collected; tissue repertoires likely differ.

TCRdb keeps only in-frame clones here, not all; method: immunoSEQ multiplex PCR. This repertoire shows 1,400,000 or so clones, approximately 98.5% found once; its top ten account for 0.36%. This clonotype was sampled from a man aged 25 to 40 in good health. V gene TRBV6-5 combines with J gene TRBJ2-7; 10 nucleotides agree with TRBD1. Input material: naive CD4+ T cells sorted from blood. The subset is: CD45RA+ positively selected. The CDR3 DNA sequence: TGTGCCAGCAGTTACGATCGGACAGGGGGGTACGAGCAGTACTTC. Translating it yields CASSYDRTGGYEQYF.